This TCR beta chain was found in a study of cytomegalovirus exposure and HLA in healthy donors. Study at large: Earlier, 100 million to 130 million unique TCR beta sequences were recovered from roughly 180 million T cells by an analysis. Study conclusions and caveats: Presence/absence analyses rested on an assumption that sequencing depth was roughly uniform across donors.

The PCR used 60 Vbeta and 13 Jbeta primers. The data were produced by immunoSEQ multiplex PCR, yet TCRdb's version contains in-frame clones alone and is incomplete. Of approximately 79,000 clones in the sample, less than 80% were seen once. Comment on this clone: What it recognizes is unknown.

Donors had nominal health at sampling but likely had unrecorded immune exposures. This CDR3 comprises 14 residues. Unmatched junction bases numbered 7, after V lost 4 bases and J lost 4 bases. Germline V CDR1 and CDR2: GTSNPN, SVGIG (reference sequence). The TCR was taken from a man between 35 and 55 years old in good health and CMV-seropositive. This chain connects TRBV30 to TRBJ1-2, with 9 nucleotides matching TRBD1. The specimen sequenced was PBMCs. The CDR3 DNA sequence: TGTGCCTGGATCAGGACAGGGGCCGGCTATGGCTACACCTTC. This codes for CAWIRTGAGYGYTF.